This T cell receptor beta chain was recorded in a study of patients and donors after allogeneic stem cell transplantation. TCRdb independently ran MiXCR on the RT-PCR reads; one entry per CDR3 protein. The sample records some 87,000 distinct CDR3 sequences, around 48% being singletons. This clonotype occurred a few times. Germline values: CDR1 WSHSY, CDR2 SAAADI. V was clipped by 3 bases and J by 7 bases, with 13 bases between them. The CDR3 has 14 residues. The sample comprised blood, either unsorted or a sorted T cell fraction (not recorded which). This chain connects TRBV10-2 to TRBJ1-5; a weak D match, TRBD1 (6 bases). The sequence derives from a human donor who was either an allogeneic HSCT recipient or a stem cell or donor lymphocyte infusion donor (not recorded which). It is not recorded whose cells these are; they may come from a transplant donor. The CDR3 DNA follows: TGCGCCAGCAGTGATCGGGGGCTGGGGCAGCCCCAGCATTTT. Its translation is CASSDRGLGQPQHF.